These 7 T cell receptor beta chains came from one sample sequenced in a study of blood T cells in healthy people across ages. A J-beta primer mix and a sample-barcoded 5' primer were used in a second PCR of roughly 7 to 12 cycles. TCRdb reprocessed the 5' RACE reads with MiXCR, giving one entry per CDR3 protein. Of 800,000 or so distinct CDR3 sequences listed, 46% are singletons. Source material: blood. The receptors come from a man older than 75 in good health.

J is TRBJ2-1 and V is TRBV20-1; 10 bases match TRBD2. J lost 8 bases, V lost 3 bases, and 10 bases had no gene match. The CDR3 is 15 amino acids. The V gene's germline CDR1 is DFQATT and CDR2 SNEGSKA (reference sequence). The CDR3 is CSASGTSEIVDEQFF. CDR3 bases: TGCAGTGCTAGTGGGACTAGCGAGATAGTCGATGAGCAGTTCTTC.

V gene TRBV2 combines with J gene TRBJ2-5; D is unclear. CDR3 size: 11 residues. The germline V gene encodes CDR1 SNHLY and CDR2 FYNNEI. V was clipped by 2 bases and J by 11 bases, with 9 bases between them. The chain's CDR3 is CASSETKKQYF. The CDR3 nucleotides are TGTGCCAGCAGTGAAACCAAAAAGCAGTACTTC.

Remarks on this clonotype: The junction and the germline gene differ at one end; a read error may be behind it. The chain has TRBV5-4 and TRBJ2-5; TRBD1 matches at 7 bases. Germline V gene lookup returns CDR1 SGHNT and CDR2 YYREEE (reference sequence). CDR3 length: 15 residues. CDR3 nucleotide sequence: TGTGCCAGCAGACCACCGGGACAGCGTATGAAGACTCAGTACTTC. Translated: CASRPPGQRMKTQYF.

This clonotype occurred a few times. V usage is TRBV12-3 or TRBV12-4 and J usage is TRBJ2-7; either TRBD1 or TRBD2 may fit D (5 bases each). V was trimmed by 6 bases and J by 4 bases, leaving 19 bases between them. The CDR3 is 15 residues long. The CDR3 sequence is CASSQAGTEFYEQYF. The CDR3 DNA sequence: TGTGCCAGCAGCCAAGCCGGGACGGAATTTTACGAGCAGTACTTC.

For this clonotype: This may be a read error: a much more frequent sequence differs by one nucleotide. The chain recombines TRBV5-1 with TRBJ2-3; the D is unclear. V lost 4 bases and J lost 2, with 11 bases in between. The CDR3 spans 14 residues. Germline V gene lookup returns CDR1 SGHRS and CDR2 YFSETQ. Here the CDR3 reads CASSVADLTDTQYF. DNA of the CDR3: TGCGCCAGCAGCGTGGCCGACCTCACAGATACGCAGTATTTT.

The V call is TRBV4-2, the J call TRBJ2-3; 14 nucleotides align to TRBD2. Germline lookup yields CDR1 LGHNA and CDR2 YNFKEQ. Trimming at V came to 3 bases and at J to 0 bases, leaving 11 bases not matched to a gene. This CDR3 region has 20 residues. The CDR3 DNA is TGTGCCAGCAGCCAGGGGACTAGCGGGAGTGTGGATTGGAGCACAGATACGCAGTATTTT. Translated, it gives CASSQGTSGSVDWSTDTQYF.

V is TRBV20-1 and J is TRBJ2-2, with D perhaps matching TRBD2 (6 bases). Germline V CDR1 and CDR2: DFQATT, SNEGSKA (reference sequence). The CDR3 consists of 15 residues. V shed 3 bases and J shed 6 bases, with 17 bases lying between them. In nucleotides, the CDR3 is TGCAGTGCTAGGGGGGGAGCCCGTTCGGCCGGGGAGCTGTTTTTT. Its protein is CSARGGARSAGELFF.